This T cell receptor beta chain was identified during a study of cytomegalovirus exposure and HLA in healthy donors. There are 13 residues in the CDR3. Germline trimming cut 4 bases from V and 8 bases from J; bases unmatched to any gene: 5. Per germline, CDR1 MNHEY and CDR2 SMNVEV (reference sequence). Generated by immunoSEQ multiplex PCR, the TCRdb table keeps only in-frame clones and is missing some. This sample carries about 190,000 clones, more than 80% of them seen once, and the ten largest clones take around 7%. Sequenced: PBMCs. The rearrangement uses TRBV27 and TRBJ2-1; TRBD2 aligns across 7 bases. This TCR derives from a man between 18 and 35 years old in good health and CMV-seropositive. The CDR3 bases are TGTGCCAGCAGTTGGGGGGAGGGGTATGAGCAGTTCTTC. This gives the protein CASSWGEGYEQFF.